The present T cell receptor beta chain was sequenced within a study of blood T cells in healthy people across ages. Study information: About one barcoded TCR beta cDNA was captured per two T cells. Study-wide results and limits: When set beside aged donors, long-lived donors presented more naive CD4+ cells and higher diversity. One million T cells yielded diversity estimates that were considered underestimates.

This clonotype was seen just once. The target antigen is unknown. Germline CDR1 SGHTA, CDR2 FQGNSA. V lost 0 bases, J lost 5 bases, and 6 bases stayed unmatched. The CDR3 is 16 residues long. Primed by a sample-barcoded 5' primer and a J-beta primer mix, a second PCR proceeded for about 7 to 11 cycles. A single record per CDR3 protein comes from TCRdb applying MiXCR to the 5' RACE reads. The sample holds some 1.5 million distinct CDR3 sequences; 28% are singletons and the top ten take 7% to 9%. Sequenced sample: blood. The TCR sequence derives from a woman between 25 and 40 years old in good health. The chain links TRBV7-2 to TRBJ1-1; 10 bases line up with TRBD1. The CDR3 DNA reads as TGTGCCAGCAGCTTAGCGCTCGGGACAGGGGATACTGAAGCTTTCTTT. Encoded protein: CASSLALGTGDTEAFF.